These 5 T cell receptor beta chains were all obtained from the same sample, sequenced in a study of T cells in Graves' hyperthyroidism and ophthalmopathy. Using RNA transcripts as the source, TCR beta CDR3 regions were amplified. Researchers ran a first-round RT-PCR on the TCR CDR3 using the HTBI primer set. MiXCR was run by TCRdb on the multiplex PCR reads, yielding one entry per CDR3 protein. The sample has 360,000 or so distinct CDR3 sequences; about 16% are singletons. Source material: blood. These receptors all come from an older woman with Graves' ophthalmopathy.

This clonotype came up a few times. The gene calls are TRBV30 and TRBJ2-6; possibly TRBD1 or TRBD2 for D (5 bases each). Germline V gene sequence: CDR1 GTSNPN, CDR2 SVGIG (reference sequence). The germline V and J ends were trimmed by 4 bases and 1 base, with 11 bases remaining between them. The CDR3 runs 15 residues. CDR3 nucleotide sequence: TGTGCCTGGATTTCCTGGGGGTCTGGGGCCAACGTCCTGACTTTC. This encodes CAWISWGSGANVLTF.

The table lists this clonotype with a few counts. The chain uses TRBV2 and TRBJ1-6; D may be TRBD1 (6 bases). The CDR3 is 17 amino acids. Trimming took 1 base from V and 7 from J, leaving 17 bases between them. Germline V CDR1 and CDR2: SNHLY, FYNNEI. This CDR3 reads CASSEVSWGARNSPLHF. Here the CDR3 DNA reads TGTGCCAGCAGTGAAGTATCCTGGGGGGCCCGGAATTCACCCCTCCACTTT.

This clonotype was detected a few times. The rearrangement links TRBV27 to TRBJ1-6; perhaps TRBD1 as D (5 bases). CDR1 and CDR2 (germline): MNHEY, SMNVEV (reference sequence). The CDR3 sequence is 13 residues long. Trimming took 5 bases from V and 8 from J, leaving 10 bases between them. The CDR3 bases are TGTGCCAGCAGTCGACGGGGCGATTCACCCCTCCACTTT. Residues: CASSRRGDSPLHF.

The V gene is TRBV12-3 or TRBV12-4, the J gene TRBJ2-5, with D unclear. Trimming removed 3 bases from V and 6 bases from J, with 11 bases in between. This CDR3 is 13 amino acids long. This chain's CDR3 is CASSLEVRKTQYF. DNA of the CDR3: TGTGCCAGCAGTTTGGAAGTCAGGAAGACCCAGTACTTC.

This clonotype was seen at least ten times. The rearrangement uses TRBV20-1 and TRBJ2-1; D uncertain. V was trimmed by 7 bases and J by 4 bases, leaving 17 bases between them. This CDR3 is built from 14 residues. In germline, CDR1 is DFQATT, CDR2 SNEGSKA (reference sequence). The CDR3 region is CSVLEPIPYNEQFF. CDR3 nucleotide sequence: TGCAGTGTACTGGAACCGATACCATACAATGAGCAGTTCTTC.